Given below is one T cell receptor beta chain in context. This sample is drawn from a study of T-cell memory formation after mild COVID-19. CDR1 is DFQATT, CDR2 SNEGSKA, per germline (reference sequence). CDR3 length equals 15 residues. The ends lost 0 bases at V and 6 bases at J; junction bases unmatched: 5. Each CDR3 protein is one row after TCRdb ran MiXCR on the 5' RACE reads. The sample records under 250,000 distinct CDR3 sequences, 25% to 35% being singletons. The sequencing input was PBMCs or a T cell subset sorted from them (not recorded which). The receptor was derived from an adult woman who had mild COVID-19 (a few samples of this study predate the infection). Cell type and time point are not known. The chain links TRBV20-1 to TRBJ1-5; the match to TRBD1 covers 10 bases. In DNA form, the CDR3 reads TGCAGTGCTAGAGATAGGGACAGGGGCACTCAGCCCCAGCATTTT. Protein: CSARDRDRGTQPQHF.